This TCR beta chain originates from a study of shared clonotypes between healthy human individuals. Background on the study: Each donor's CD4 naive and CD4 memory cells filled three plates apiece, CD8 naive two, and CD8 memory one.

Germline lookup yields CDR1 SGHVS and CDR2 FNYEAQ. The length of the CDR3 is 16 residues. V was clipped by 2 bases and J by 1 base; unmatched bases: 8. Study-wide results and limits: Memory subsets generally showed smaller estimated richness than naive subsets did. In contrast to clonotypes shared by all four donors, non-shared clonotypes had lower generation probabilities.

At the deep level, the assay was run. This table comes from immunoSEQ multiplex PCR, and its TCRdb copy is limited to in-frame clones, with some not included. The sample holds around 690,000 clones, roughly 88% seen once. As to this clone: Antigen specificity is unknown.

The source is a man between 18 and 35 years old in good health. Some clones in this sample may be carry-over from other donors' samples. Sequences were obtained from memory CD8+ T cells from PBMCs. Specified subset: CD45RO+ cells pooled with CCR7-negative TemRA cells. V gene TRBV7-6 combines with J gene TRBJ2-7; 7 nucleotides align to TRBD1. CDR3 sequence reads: CASSLLTGTASYEQYF. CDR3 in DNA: TGTGCCAGCAGCTTACTAACCGGGACAGCATCCTACGAGCAGTACTTC.